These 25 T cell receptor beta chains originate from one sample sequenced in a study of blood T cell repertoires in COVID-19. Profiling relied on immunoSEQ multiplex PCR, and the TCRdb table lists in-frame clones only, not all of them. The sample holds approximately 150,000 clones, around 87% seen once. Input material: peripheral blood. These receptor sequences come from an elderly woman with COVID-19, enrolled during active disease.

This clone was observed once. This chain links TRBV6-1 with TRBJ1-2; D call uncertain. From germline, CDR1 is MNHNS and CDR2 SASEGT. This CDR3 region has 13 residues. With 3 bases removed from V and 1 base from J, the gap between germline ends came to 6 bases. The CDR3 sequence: CASSENGNYGYTF. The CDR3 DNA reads TGTGCCAGCAGTGAGAACGGTAACTATGGCTACACCTTC.

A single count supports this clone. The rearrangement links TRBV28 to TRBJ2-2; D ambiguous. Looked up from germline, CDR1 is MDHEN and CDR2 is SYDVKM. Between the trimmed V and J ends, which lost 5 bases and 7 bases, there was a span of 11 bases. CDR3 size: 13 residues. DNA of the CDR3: TGTGCCAGCAGTCTGAGTGGTAACGGGGAGCTGTTTTTT. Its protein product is CASSLSGNGELFF.

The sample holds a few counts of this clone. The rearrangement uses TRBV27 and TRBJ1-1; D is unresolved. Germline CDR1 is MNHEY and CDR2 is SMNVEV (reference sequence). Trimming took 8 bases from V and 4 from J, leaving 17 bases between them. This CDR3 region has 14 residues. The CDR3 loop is CASGWSGGSTEAFF. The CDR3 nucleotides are TGTGCCAGCGGATGGTCGGGCGGGAGCACTGAAGCTTTCTTT.

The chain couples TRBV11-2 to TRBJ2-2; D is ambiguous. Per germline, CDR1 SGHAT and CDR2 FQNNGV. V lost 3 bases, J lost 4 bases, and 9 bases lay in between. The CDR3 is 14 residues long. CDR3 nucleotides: TGTGCCAGCAGCTTTTCCCGAGTCACCGGGGAGCTGTTTTTT. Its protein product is CASSFSRVTGELFF.

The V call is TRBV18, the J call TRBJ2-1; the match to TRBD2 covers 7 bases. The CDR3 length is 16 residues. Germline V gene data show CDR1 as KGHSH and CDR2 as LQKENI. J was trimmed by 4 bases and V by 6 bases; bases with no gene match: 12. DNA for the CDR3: TGTGCCAGCTCTCCCCCCGGGGCGGGAGCTTACAATGAGCAGTTCTTC. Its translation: CASSPPGAGAYNEQFF.

CDR3 bases: TGTGCCAGCAGCCAACAGCCAAACTATGGCTACACCTTC. The encoded protein is CASSQQPNYGYTF. The chain has TRBV7-9 and TRBJ1-2; D call uncertain. Germline loops: CDR1 SEHNR, CDR2 FQNEAQ (reference sequence). The CDR3 consists of 13 residues. With 5 bases removed from V and 2 bases from J, the gap between germline ends came to 9 bases.

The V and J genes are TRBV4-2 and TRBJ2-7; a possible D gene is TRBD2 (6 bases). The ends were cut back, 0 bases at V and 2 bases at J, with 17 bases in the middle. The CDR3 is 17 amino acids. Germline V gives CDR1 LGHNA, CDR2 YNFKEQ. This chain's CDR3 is CASSQDLASENPYEQYF. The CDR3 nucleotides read TGTGCCAGCAGCCAAGATCTCGCTAGCGAGAATCCCTACGAGCAGTACTTC.

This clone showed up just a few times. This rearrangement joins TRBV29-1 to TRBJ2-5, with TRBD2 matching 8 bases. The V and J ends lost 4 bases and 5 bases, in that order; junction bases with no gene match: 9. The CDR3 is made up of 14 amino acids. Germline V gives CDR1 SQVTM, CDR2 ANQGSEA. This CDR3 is CSVGLSGSRETQYF. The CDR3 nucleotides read TGCAGCGTTGGTCTAAGCGGGAGTCGGGAGACCCAGTACTTC.

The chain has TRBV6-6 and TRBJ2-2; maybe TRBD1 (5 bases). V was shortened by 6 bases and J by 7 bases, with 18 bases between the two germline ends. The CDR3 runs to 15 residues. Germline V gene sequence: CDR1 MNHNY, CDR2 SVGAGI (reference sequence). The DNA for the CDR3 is TGTGCCAGCAGCCGACGCGCAGGGAAGGACGGGGAGCTGTTTTTT. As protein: CASSRRAGKDGELFF.

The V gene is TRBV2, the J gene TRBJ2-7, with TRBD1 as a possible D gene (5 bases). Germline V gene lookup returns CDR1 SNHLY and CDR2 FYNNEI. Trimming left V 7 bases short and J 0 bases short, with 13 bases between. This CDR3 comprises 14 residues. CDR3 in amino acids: CASIPTVSSYEQYF. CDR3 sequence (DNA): TGTGCCAGCATCCCGACAGTGAGCTCCTACGAGCAGTACTTC.

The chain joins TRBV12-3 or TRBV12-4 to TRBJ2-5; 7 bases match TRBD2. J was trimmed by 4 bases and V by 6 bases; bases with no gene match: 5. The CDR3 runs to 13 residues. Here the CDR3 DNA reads TGTGCCAGCAGCGGGGGGTCAGTAGAGACCCAGTACTTC. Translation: CASSGGSVETQYF.

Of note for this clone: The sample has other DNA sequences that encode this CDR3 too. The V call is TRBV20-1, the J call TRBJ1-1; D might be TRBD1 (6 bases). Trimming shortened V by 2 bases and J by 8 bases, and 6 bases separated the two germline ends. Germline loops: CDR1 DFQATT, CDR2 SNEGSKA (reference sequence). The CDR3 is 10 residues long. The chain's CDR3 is CSARRGEAFF. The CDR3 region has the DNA TGCAGTGCTAGAAGGGGGGAAGCTTTCTTT.

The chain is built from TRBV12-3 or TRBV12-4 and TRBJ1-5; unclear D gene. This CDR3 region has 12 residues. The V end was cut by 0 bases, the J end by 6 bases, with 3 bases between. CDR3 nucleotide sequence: TGTGCCAGCAGTTTAGCCGTTCAGCCCCAGCATTTT. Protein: CASSLAVQPQHF.

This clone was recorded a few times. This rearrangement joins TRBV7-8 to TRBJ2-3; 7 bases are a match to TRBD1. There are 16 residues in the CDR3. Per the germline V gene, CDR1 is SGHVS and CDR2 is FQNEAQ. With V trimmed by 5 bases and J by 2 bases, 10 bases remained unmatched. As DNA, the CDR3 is TGTGCCAGCAGCCCGATCAGGGGGTTACTCACAGATACGCAGTATTTT. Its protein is CASSPIRGLLTDTQYF.

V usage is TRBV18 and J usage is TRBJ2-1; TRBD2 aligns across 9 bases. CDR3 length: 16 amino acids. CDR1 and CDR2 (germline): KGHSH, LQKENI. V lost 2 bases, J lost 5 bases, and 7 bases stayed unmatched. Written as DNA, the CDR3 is TGTGCCAGCTCACCAGTTGGCGGGAGGGCGGACAATGAGCAGTTCTTC. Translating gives CASSPVGGRADNEQFF. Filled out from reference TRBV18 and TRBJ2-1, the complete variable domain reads NAGVMQNPRHLVRRRGQEARLRCSPMKGHSHVYWYRQLPEEGLKFMVYLQKENIIDESGMPKERFSAEFPKEGPSILRIQQVVRGDSAAYFCASSPVGGRADNEQFFGPGTRLTVL.

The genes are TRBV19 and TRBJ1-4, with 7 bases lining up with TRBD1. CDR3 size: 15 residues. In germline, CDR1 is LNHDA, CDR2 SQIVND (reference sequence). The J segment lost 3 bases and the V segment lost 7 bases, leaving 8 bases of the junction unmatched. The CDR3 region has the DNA TGTGCCAGTAAGGGGGGACAGTCTTCTAATGAAAAACTGTTTTTT. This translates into CASKGGQSSNEKLFF.

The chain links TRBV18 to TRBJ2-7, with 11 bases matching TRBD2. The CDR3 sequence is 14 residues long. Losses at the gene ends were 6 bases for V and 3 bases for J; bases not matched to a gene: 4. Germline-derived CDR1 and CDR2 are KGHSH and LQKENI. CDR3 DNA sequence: TGTGCCAGCTCCCAACTAGCGGGAGTCTACGAGCAGTACTTC. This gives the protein CASSQLAGVYEQYF.

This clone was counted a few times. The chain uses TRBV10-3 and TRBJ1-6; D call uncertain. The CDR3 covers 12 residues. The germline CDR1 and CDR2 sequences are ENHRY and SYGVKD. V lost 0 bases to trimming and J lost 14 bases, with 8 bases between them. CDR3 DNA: TGTGCCATCAGTGAGTCGAGTAGATCCCTCCACTTT. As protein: CAISESSRSLHF.

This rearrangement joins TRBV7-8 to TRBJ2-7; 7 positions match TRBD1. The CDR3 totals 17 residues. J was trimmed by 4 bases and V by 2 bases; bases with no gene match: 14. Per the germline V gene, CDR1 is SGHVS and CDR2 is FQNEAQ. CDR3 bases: TGTGCCAGCAGCTTAACGTTTGGCGGAGACAGGGTGTACGAGCAGTACTTC. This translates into CASSLTFGGDRVYEQYF.

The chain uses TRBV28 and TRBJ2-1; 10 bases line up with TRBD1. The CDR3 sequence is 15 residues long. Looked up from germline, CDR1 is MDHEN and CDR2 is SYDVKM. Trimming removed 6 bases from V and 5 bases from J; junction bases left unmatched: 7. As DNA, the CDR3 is TGTGCCAGCAGCAGAGACAGGGGGCTTGACAATGAGCAGTTCTTC. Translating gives CASSRDRGLDNEQFF. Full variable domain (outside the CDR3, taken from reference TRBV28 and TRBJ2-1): DVKVTQSSRYLVKRTGEKVFLECVQDMDHENMFWYRQDPGLGLRLIYFSYDVKMKEKGDIPEGYSVSREKKERFSLILESASTNQTSMYLCASSRDRGLDNEQFFGPGTRLTVL.

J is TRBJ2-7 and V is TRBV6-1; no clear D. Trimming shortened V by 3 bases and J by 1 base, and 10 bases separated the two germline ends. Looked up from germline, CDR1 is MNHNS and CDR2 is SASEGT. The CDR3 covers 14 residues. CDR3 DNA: TGTGCCAGCAGTGACAACTCTCTTTCCTACGAGCAGTACTTC. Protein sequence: CASSDNSLSYEQYF.

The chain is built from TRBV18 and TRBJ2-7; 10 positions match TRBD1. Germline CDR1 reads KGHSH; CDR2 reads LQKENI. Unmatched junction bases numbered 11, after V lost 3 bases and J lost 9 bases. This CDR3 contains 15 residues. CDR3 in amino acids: CASSPDPGQGTVQYF. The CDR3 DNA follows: TGTGCCAGCTCACCCGATCCGGGACAGGGGACGGTGCAGTACTTC.

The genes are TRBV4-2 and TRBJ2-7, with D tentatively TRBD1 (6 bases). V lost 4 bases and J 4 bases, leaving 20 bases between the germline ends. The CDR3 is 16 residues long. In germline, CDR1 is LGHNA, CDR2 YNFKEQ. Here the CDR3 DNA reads TGTGCCAGCAGCCCCCAACAAACCGGGACAAATTACGAGCAGTACTTC. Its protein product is CASSPQQTGTNYEQYF.

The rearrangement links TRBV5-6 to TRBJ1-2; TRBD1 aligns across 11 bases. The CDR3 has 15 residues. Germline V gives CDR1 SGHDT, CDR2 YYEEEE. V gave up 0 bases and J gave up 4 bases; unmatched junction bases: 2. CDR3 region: CASSLVGTGGYGYTF. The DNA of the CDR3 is TGTGCCAGCAGCTTGGTGGGGACAGGGGGCTATGGCTACACCTTC.

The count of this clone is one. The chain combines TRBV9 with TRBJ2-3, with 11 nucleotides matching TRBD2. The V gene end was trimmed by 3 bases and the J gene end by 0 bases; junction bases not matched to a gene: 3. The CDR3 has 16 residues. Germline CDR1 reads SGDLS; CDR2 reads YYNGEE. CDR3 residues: CASSGLAGGSTDTQYF. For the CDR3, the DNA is TGTGCCAGCAGCGGGTTAGCGGGAGGGAGCACAGATACGCAGTATTTT. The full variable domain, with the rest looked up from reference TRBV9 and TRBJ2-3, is DSGVTQTPKHLITATGQRVTLRCSPRSGDLSVYWYQQSLDQGLQFLIQYYNGEERAKGNILERFSAQQFPDLHSELNLSSLELGDSALYFCASSGLAGGSTDTQYFGPGTRLTVL.